This note documents a single T cell receptor (beta chain) sequence. J was trimmed by 2 bases and V by 4 bases; bases with no gene match: 10. CDR3 size: 17 residues. Looked up from germline, CDR1 is LGHNA and CDR2 is YNFKEQ. Methods used by the authors: By means of reference gene primer amplification, nucleated cell counts were estimated. Sequenced by immunoSEQ multiplex PCR; TCRdb stores in-frame clones only, minus some. The V and J calls and the clone size are those of that table, but D and trimming were determined from the DNA. The table lists about 150,000 clones, more than 85% of them singletons. This specimen comes from a study of blood T cell repertoires in COVID-19. Study as a whole: Samples representing acute and convalescent COVID-19 were sourced from the United States, Italy and Spain. T cells, B-cell-depleted T cells, or PBMCs provided the cDNA or gDNA that served as material.

The gene calls are TRBV4-2 and TRBJ2-3, with TRBD2 matching 9 bases. This TCR was recovered from a man in his 60s with active or convalescent COVID-19. The sample consisted of peripheral blood. The CDR3: CASSRLLAGSSTDTQYF. In DNA, the CDR3 is TGTGCCAGCAGCCGCCTCCTAGCGGGGTCTTCCACAGATACGCAGTATTTT.